This T cell receptor beta chain originates from a study of cytomegalovirus exposure and HLA in healthy donors. Study-level points and caveats: Rare sequences made up most TCRs, while some public TCRs were found in many donors. According to reports, the classifier identified cytomegalovirus status with high specificity and sensitivity. Later analysis identified a missense DCLRE1C variant that was linked to TCR beta V- and J-gene trimming. In vitro assays verified that a few CMV-associated chains recognized CMV antigens specifically.

This clone has more than one count but fewer than ten. Its antigen remains unknown. The germline gives CDR1 SGHTA, CDR2 FQGNSA. The V end was cut by 2 bases, the J end by 2 bases, with 10 bases between. The CDR3 loop spans 14 amino acids. The PCR used 60 Vbeta and 13 Jbeta primers. Only in-frame clones appear in the TCRdb table, and some are missing; sequencing was by immunoSEQ multiplex PCR. The sample holds about 200,000 clones, more than 9.5% seen once. The material sequenced was PBMCs. The origin of this receptor is a man aged 50 or older in good health and CMV-seropositive. The rearrangement uses TRBV7-2 and TRBJ2-7, with D possibly being TRBD1 (6 bases). CDR3 region: CASSLIQGAYEQYF. In nucleotides, the CDR3 is TGTGCCAGCAGCTTAATACAGGGAGCCTACGAGCAGTACTTC.